This T cell receptor (beta chain) was identified in a study of blood T cells in healthy people across ages (dated by TCRdb to about 2015). Regarding the complete study: In model experiments, template switching captured roughly one uniquely barcoded TCR beta cDNA molecule for every two T cells. To track age-related changes in TCR beta repertoire diversity, the study relied on deep sequencing normalized with unique cDNA molecular identifiers. Donors were grouped into four age groups: young (average approximately 15 years), middle-aged (approximately 41), aged (62) and long-lived (around 82). The study analyzed two additional independent replicas of 1 million unique cDNA reads from the same blood draw for two donors, one aged 18 to 30 and one aged 80 or older. Findings and caveats that apply to the study as a whole: Since profiling was done on bulk unsorted PBMCs, naive and antigen-experienced compartments could not be conclusively compared. As age increased, observed TCR beta diversity per million T cells dropped in a roughly linear way, and a significant reduction was already evident by age 40. Because the CMV infection status of the donors was unknown, age-related changes in expanded clonotypes may potentially have been confounded. The percentage of naive T cells measured by flow cytometry correlated strongly with observed TCR beta diversity. Estimates of total diversity based on one million sequenced T cells were regarded as lower bounds and as underestimates. Compared with the aged group, the long-lived group had more naive CD4+ T cells, fewer expanded clones and increased TCR diversity, a pattern suggesting age selection.

Receptor amplification or capture employed 5' RACE. The reads were generated on an Illumina HiSeq 2500. A second roughly 7 to 12 cycle PCR used a sample-barcoded 5' primer and a J-beta primer mix. Each TCR beta cDNA molecule received a unique molecular identifier from a template-switch 5' adaptor carrying 12 random nucleotides. At least 2.5 million CDR3-containing paired-end reads were obtained from each sample. All of the RNA was converted into first-strand cDNA using the Mint cDNA synthesis kit, with a TRBC-specific oligonucleotide serving as the primer. Following uracil-DNA glycosylase treatment, all cDNA underwent a first 18-cycle PCR with the universal primers M1SS and BC2_uni_R. The original methods were these. Normalization of each sample was performed by random selection of 1 million high-quality reads, each carrying a distinct molecular identifier. Reads with shared molecular identifiers were discarded instead of being binned into consensus sequences. MiTCR, with a Q25 quality threshold and the strictest error-elimination algorithm, was used for CDR3 identification, clonotype clustering and error correction. A nonparametric unseen species model using Euler transformation provided a lower-bound estimate of total TCR beta diversity. Using fastp trimming at Q25 and MiXCR clonotype assembly, TCRdb reanalyzed the public sequencing data and kept in-frame beta chains. Rows matching on CDR3 protein sequence are summarized as one entry with the most common DNA and genes. TCRdb, not the authors, supplied the V and J calls. The sample table records fewer than 650,000 distinct CDR3 sequences; roughly a quarter of these occur just once. Jointly, the top ten make up over 3.5% of the sample.

The junction shows trimming of 2 bases on V and 7 bases on J, plus 9 bases between the germline ends. Counted from cysteine to phenylalanine, this CDR3 has 13 amino acids. Just CDR3 DNA is preserved here, 39 bases in frame from base 1. Systemically healthy Caucasian individuals from Russia, about 38 in total and aged roughly 6 to 95 years, were included as donors. Each donor gave about 9.7 milliliters of peripheral blood, drawn into EDTA-treated Vacutainer tubes. Ficoll-Paque density-gradient centrifugation was used to isolate PBMCs, with at least 6.5 million obtained per sample. Trizol reagent was used to extract total RNA from the PBMCs, yielding at least 5 micrograms per sample. For every donor, flow cytometry on a PBMC aliquot measured the percentage of naive CD45RAhigh/CD27high T cells. Turning to this clonotype: This clone's antigen is unknown. Per-nucleotide qualities are absent, and no much larger clonotype sits a single base away.

This same sample was also part of a study on T cells of mothers and their children. According to the second study: Donors were nine systemically healthy Caucasian individuals: three mothers and their six children. cDNA synthesis consumed the entire amount of extracted RNA, loaded at around 1.5 ug RNA in each 15 ul reaction. In the second PCR, the M1S primer introduced both the sample barcodes and 2-4 random nucleotides. Over 10 million TCR beta CDR3 reads came from each mother, compared with some 3 million reads from each child. Thymic selection shapes the output of TCR recombination in a similar way in related and unrelated pairs, and inherited differences have a minor effect. Normalized repertoire overlap was always slightly but never significantly higher in related than unrelated mother-child pairs. No persistent microchimeric T cell clones were detected, at a sensitivity of approximately 100 clones per million clonotypes. Deep NGS was used in the study to compare the TCR beta repertoires of mothers and children and to look for features that separate related mother-child pairs from unrelated individuals. The mean age was around 40 +/- 4 years for the mothers and about 12 +/- 4 years for the children. After adapters were ligated using NEBNext reagents, the libraries underwent 100+100 nt paired-end sequencing on an Illumina HiSeq 2000. Mother and child libraries were prepared a month apart and sequenced in separate runs to prevent cross-contamination. For each donor, somewhere between roughly 450,000 and 2,200,000 distinct TCR beta clonotypes were identified. Naive TCR beta clonotypes were estimated from low-frequency clonotypes matched to each donor's FACS-determined naive share, without sorting.

The sequencing input was blood. Recombination joined TRBV12-3 or TRBV12-4 with TRBJ1-5; no D gene is confidently identified. This clonotype was obtained from a boy under 10 years old in good health. The CDR3 sequence is CASSLTYGQPQHF. The sequenced DNA: TGTGCCAGCAGTTTAACATACGGACAGCCCCAGCATTTT.